This T cell receptor (beta chain) was profiled in a study of blood T cell repertoires in COVID-19. Clones were sequenced by immunoSEQ multiplex PCR, and TCRdb holds only the in-frame ones, with some missing. The table shows a few hundred thousand clones, with approximately 90% occurring only once. The CDR3 has 15 amino acids. The germline gives CDR1 SGHRS, CDR2 YFSETQ. V dropped 3 bases and J dropped 1; count of bases not matched to a gene: 4. This TCR was recovered from a woman younger than 30 in a cohort exposed to, infected with or recovered from COVID-19 (not recorded which). Sequencing was done on a sample of PBMCs or T cells enriched from blood (not recorded which). The genes are TRBV5-1 and TRBJ2-5; 9 nucleotides line up with TRBD1. In nucleotides, the CDR3 is TGCGCCAGCAGCTCGGGACAGGGTGTCCAAGAGACCCAGTACTTC. Protein: CASSSGQGVQETQYF. Combining the CDR3 with reference TRBV5-1 and TRBJ2-5 gives the whole variable domain KAGVTQTPRYLIKTRGQQVTLSCSPISGHRSVSWYQQTPGQGLQFLFEYFSETQRNKGNFPGRFSGRQFSNSRSEMNVSTLELGDSALYLCASSSGQGVQETQYFGPGTRLLVL.